The 21 T cell receptor beta chains below were found in one sample sequenced in a study of T cells in Graves' hyperthyroidism and ophthalmopathy. TCR beta CDR3 regions were amplified from RNA. RT-PCR in the first round (using the HTBI primer set) targeted the TCR CDR3. TCRdb fed the multiplex PCR reads into MiXCR, producing one record per CDR3 protein. Of more than 500,000 distinct CDR3 sequences detected, about 14% appear once; the ten largest clones hold roughly 13%. Sequencing was carried out using blood. The receptors were sampled from a woman aged 40 to 50 with Graves' hyperthyroidism.

This clonotype has at least ten counts. As DNA, the CDR3 is TGTGCCAGCAGTTCCAATACTCGGGCCCAATCACCCCTCCACTTT. Translating gives CASSSNTRAQSPLHF. The V call is TRBV12-3 or TRBV12-4, the J call TRBJ1-6; D gene ambiguous. The CDR3 consists of 15 residues. Trimming took off 4 bases at V and 10 bases at J, with 17 bases between the two ends.

The chain recombines TRBV18 with TRBJ2-7; TRBD1 is a possible D gene (5 bases). Trimming removed 4 bases at V and 2 bases at J, with 12 bases between. Germline V gene sequence: CDR1 KGHSH, CDR2 LQKENI. The CDR3 contains 14 residues. CDR3 in amino acids: CASSREPGTYEQYF. The DNA for the CDR3 is TGTGCCAGCTCACGAGAACCAGGGACCTACGAGCAGTACTTC.

The V gene is TRBV9, the J gene TRBJ2-2, with TRBD1 as a possible D gene (6 bases). This CDR3 region has 18 residues. V lost 3 bases and J lost 0, with 18 bases in between. CDR1 is SGDLS, CDR2 YYNGEE, per germline. Written as DNA, the CDR3 is TGTGCCAGCAGCGGGGACCAGGGGTGGGATGCGAACACCGGGGAGCTGTTTTTT. This encodes CASSGDQGWDANTGELFF.

Only a few counts were recorded for this clonotype. With a much larger clone just one base away, this may be a read error. The chain is built from TRBV27 and TRBJ2-7; 7 bases match TRBD2. The germline gives CDR1 MNHEY, CDR2 SMNVEV (reference sequence). This CDR3 comprises 13 residues. V shed 3 bases and J 9 bases; nucleotides not matched to a gene: 8. The CDR3 spells CASSLGRDRGQYF. The CDR3 DNA reads as TGTGCCAGCAGTTTGGGGAGGGATCGCGGGCAGTACTTC.

As DNA, the CDR3 is TGTGCCAGCAGTGACAGGGTGGGGAGTGAAAAACTGTTTTTT. As protein: CASSDRVGSEKLFF. This rearrangement joins TRBV2 to TRBJ1-4; a possible D gene is TRBD1 (5 bases). This CDR3 is 14 amino acids long. Per the germline V gene, CDR1 is SNHLY and CDR2 is FYNNEI. The V end was cut by 3 bases, the J end by 7 bases, with 12 bases between.

This clonotype was detected many times. This rearrangement joins TRBV18 to TRBJ1-2; the match to TRBD1 covers 7 bases. The CDR3 is 13 amino acids. Germline CDR1 KGHSH, CDR2 LQKENI. The V and J ends lost 4 bases and 7 bases, in that order; junction bases with no gene match: 6. CDR3: CASSRGQLGGYTF. The CDR3 nucleotides are TGTGCCAGCTCACGGGGACAGCTCGGTGGCTACACCTTC.

There are many counts of this clonotype. The chain carries TRBV28 and TRBJ2-6; TRBD1 might be the D (6 bases). Germline loops: CDR1 MDHEN, CDR2 SYDVKM. Trimming removed 2 bases from V and 0 bases from J, with 8 bases in between. There are 16 residues in the CDR3. Here the CDR3 DNA reads TGTGCCAGCAGTTTACAGGGGAACTCTGGGGCCAACGTCCTGACTTTC. Its translation is CASSLQGNSGANVLTF.

This clonotype has a count of ten or more. The chain uses TRBV20-1 and TRBJ2-6; perhaps TRBD1 as D (6 bases). CDR1 is DFQATT and CDR2 is SNEGSKA in the germline V gene (reference sequence). The CDR3 loop spans 14 amino acids. The germline V and J ends were trimmed by 3 bases and 8 bases, with 14 bases remaining between them. DNA of the CDR3: TGCAGTGCTAGCTCAGGGGCCGGATCCAACGTCCTGACTTTC. It encodes CSASSGAGSNVLTF.

In this sample, this clonotype turned up many times. V usage is TRBV2 and J usage is TRBJ1-1; 8 bases align to TRBD1. V lost 6 bases to trimming and J lost 2 bases; unmatched junction nucleotides: 11. The V gene's germline CDR1 is SNHLY and CDR2 FYNNEI. The CDR3 loop spans 16 amino acids. The CDR3 sequence is CASSLTGGLVNTEAFF. The CDR3 bases are TGTGCCAGCAGCCTAACAGGGGGGTTAGTAAACACTGAAGCTTTCTTT.

This clonotype was recorded a few times. V gene TRBV15 combines with J gene TRBJ2-4; D is perhaps TRBD1 (5 bases). V was clipped by 5 bases and J by 10 bases, with 12 bases between them. The CDR3 contains 12 residues. Looked up from germline, CDR1 is LNHNV and CDR2 is YYDKDF (reference sequence). The CDR3 bases are TGTGCCACCAGCCTGGGGCAGTATATTCAGTACTTC. Amino acid sequence: CATSLGQYIQYF.

This clonotype was counted many times. The chain recombines TRBV20-1 with TRBJ2-3; TRBD1 might be the D (6 bases). The CDR3 consists of 17 residues. The V gene's germline CDR1 is DFQATT and CDR2 SNEGSKA (reference sequence). The V end was cut by 0 bases, the J end by 0 bases, with 16 bases between. The CDR3 nucleotides are TGCAGTGCTAGAGATCGAAGGTGGGACATAAGCACAGATACGCAGTATTTT. This gives the protein CSARDRRWDISTDTQYF.

This clonotype was counted only a few times. The V call is TRBV20-1, the J call TRBJ1-6; no clear D. Germline values: CDR1 DFQATT, CDR2 SNEGSKA (reference sequence). The V end was cut by 5 bases, the J end by 0 bases, with 14 bases between. The CDR3 is 16 amino acids. The CDR3 sequence is CSAWTALSSYNSPLHF. CDR3 sequence (DNA): TGCAGTGCTTGGACCGCGTTGAGCTCCTATAATTCACCCCTCCACTTT.

This clonotype appeared a few times. V usage is TRBV3-1 and J usage is TRBJ2-3; D is possibly TRBD1 (6 bases). The V and J ends lost 0 bases and 4 bases respectively, with 14 bases between them. From germline, CDR1 is LGHDT and CDR2 YNNKEL (reference sequence). This CDR3 has 16 residues. The CDR3 DNA is TGTGCCAGCAGCCAAGATCCGGGACCAGGGGCAGATACGCAGTATTTT. This gives the protein CASSQDPGPGADTQYF.

This clonotype was counted a few times. The chain recombines TRBV5-5 with TRBJ2-5; 8 bases match TRBD2. The CDR3 loop spans 13 amino acids. Germline CDR1 is SGHKS and CDR2 is YYEKEE (reference sequence). Trimming cost V 1 base and J 5 bases; bases outside gene matches: 1. The CDR3 region is CASSLSSGETQYF. Here the CDR3 DNA reads TGTGCCAGCAGCTTGTCTAGCGGGGAGACCCAGTACTTC.

This clonotype was seen only a few times. The chain is built from TRBV11-2 and TRBJ1-4; 7 nucleotides align to TRBD1. With V trimmed by 5 bases and J by 7 bases, 7 bases remained unmatched. This CDR3 region has 14 residues. CDR1 and CDR2 from the germline V gene are SGHAT and FQNNGV. The CDR3 sequence: CASSQEGALEKLFF. CDR3 in DNA: TGTGCCAGCAGCCAGGAGGGGGCGCTTGAAAAACTGTTTTTT.

Many counts were recorded for this clonotype. The CDR3 region has the DNA TGCGCCAGCAGCTTTGTCGAGGAGACCCAGTACTTC. Encoded protein: CASSFVEETQYF. The gene calls are TRBV5-1 and TRBJ2-5, with D unclear. This CDR3 region has 12 residues. V lost 2 bases to trimming and J lost 5 bases, with 7 bases between them. Germline CDR1 is SGHRS and CDR2 is YFSETQ.

Points on this clonotype: A much larger clone lies a single base off, so this may be a read error. The rearrangement joins TRBV20-1 to TRBJ1-6, with a weak D call TRBD1 (5 bases). The V end lost 0 bases, the J end lost 2 bases, and 17 bases lay between the germline ends. CDR1 DFQATT and CDR2 SNEGSKA come from the germline V gene (reference sequence). This CDR3 has 18 amino acids. As DNA, the CDR3 is TGCAGTGCTAGAGATCCGGGGCAGGGAAGCGCCTATAATTCACCCCTCCACTTT. Its translation is CSARDPGQGSAYNSPLHF.

V and J are TRBV20-1 and TRBJ1-5; maybe TRBD1 (6 bases). CDR1 is DFQATT and CDR2 is SNEGSKA in the germline V gene (reference sequence). V dropped 3 bases and J dropped 6 bases, with 15 bases sitting between them. The CDR3 extends over 14 amino acids. The CDR3 DNA reads as TGCAGTGCTAGGGACGGGGGCGATTTTCAGCCCCAGCATTTT. Its translation is CSARDGGDFQPQHF.

CDR3 sequence: CASSPGTGLNEQYF. CDR3 DNA sequence: TGTGCCAGCAGCCCAGGGACAGGGCTGAACGAGCAGTACTTC. The gene calls are TRBV7-3 and TRBJ2-7, with 9 bases matching TRBD1. The CDR3 has 14 residues. CDR1 SGHTA and CDR2 FQGTGA come from the germline V gene. V dropped 5 bases and J dropped 5; count of bases not matched to a gene: 7. The whole variable domain, filled in from reference TRBV7-3 and TRBJ2-7, reads GAGVSQTPSNKVTEKGKYVELRCDPISGHTALYWYRQSLGQGPEFLIYFQGTGAADDSGLPNDRFFAVRPEGSVSTLKIQRTERGDSAVYLCASSPGTGLNEQYFGPGTRLTVT.

The V call is TRBV6-2 or TRBV6-3, the J call TRBJ1-2, with TRBD1 as a possible D gene (6 bases). Per the germline V gene, CDR1 is MNHEY and CDR2 is SVGEGT. The CDR3 spans 13 residues. V lost 2 bases and J lost 8, with 12 bases in between. The CDR3 sequence is CASSYRQGTGYTF. The DNA of the CDR3 is TGTGCCAGCAGTTACAGGCAGGGGACCGGCTACACCTTC.

This chain links TRBV7-2 with TRBJ2-1; tentatively, D is TRBD2 (6 bases). This CDR3 region has 16 residues. The germline CDR1 and CDR2 sequences are SGHTA and FQGNSA. V was cut by 1 base and J by 7 bases, with 17 bases left in between. The CDR3 bases are TGTGCCAGCAGCTTAGTCACTAGCCTTCGAGAAAATGAGCAGTTCTTC. This sequence encodes CASSLVTSLRENEQFF.